What follows are 29 T cell receptor beta chains derived from one specimen sequenced in a study of control samples from healthy donors and cancer patients. Method: immunoSEQ multiplex PCR; TCRdb's copy keeps in-frame clones and lacks some. The table lists some 120,000 clones, 80% to 90% of them singletons. The sample was blood. These receptors all stem from a man aged 50 or older in good health.

This clone was recorded once. The gene calls are TRBV19 and TRBJ1-2; possibly TRBD1 for D (5 bases). This CDR3 spans 14 amino acids. Trimming left V 7 bases short and J 2 bases short, with 14 bases between. Germline lookup yields CDR1 LNHDA and CDR2 SQIVND (reference sequence). The CDR3 sequence: CASTGPDGNYGYTF. Here the CDR3 DNA reads TGTGCCAGTACGGGACCGGACGGGAACTATGGCTACACCTTC.

J is TRBJ1-6 and V is TRBV14, with a weak D call TRBD1 (6 bases). CDR3 length equals 14 residues. Germline V gene data show CDR1 as SGHDN and CDR2 as FVKESK. The germline V and J ends were trimmed by 3 bases and 4 bases, with 7 bases remaining between them. The CDR3 region is CASSHTGYNSPLHF. DNA for the CDR3: TGTGCCAGCAGCCACACAGGGTATAATTCACCCCTCCACTTT.

CDR3 bases: TGTGCCAGCAGTCCACAACTAGCGGGGGCCGAAGAGACCCAGTACTTC. It translates to CASSPQLAGAEETQYF. The chain couples TRBV27 to TRBJ2-5; 11 positions agree with TRBD2. Trimming at V came to 5 bases and at J to 3 bases, leaving 8 bases not matched to a gene. Germline assignment: CDR1 MNHEY and CDR2 SMNVEV (reference sequence). This CDR3 spans 16 amino acids.

The chain recombines TRBV6-5 with TRBJ2-7; D gene uncertain. V was clipped by 6 bases and J by 3 bases, with 6 bases between them. The V gene's germline CDR1 is MNHEY and CDR2 SVGAGI. The CDR3 sequence is 11 residues long. The CDR3 DNA is TGTGCCAGCAGCCACAGCTACGAGCAGTACTTC. Translated, it gives CASSHSYEQYF.

The chain combines TRBV9 with TRBJ2-3; no firm D call. Looked up from germline, CDR1 is SGDLS and CDR2 is YYNGEE. Trimming pared 0 bases from V and 0 bases from J, leaving 14 bases between. The CDR3 length is 17 residues. CDR3 in DNA: TGTGCCAGCAGCGTAGATTACGGATTCTCTAGCACAGATACGCAGTATTTT. As protein: CASSVDYGFSSTDTQYF.

The sample holds one count of this clone. The chain has TRBV2 and TRBJ1-2, with D tentatively TRBD1 (6 bases). The V and J ends lost 4 bases and 4 bases respectively, with 16 bases between them. The CDR3 covers 15 residues. Germline V gene data show CDR1 as SNHLY and CDR2 as FYNNEI. CDR3: CASSVGGPWGYGYTF. The CDR3 DNA reads TGTGCCAGCAGTGTTGGGGGGCCCTGGGGCTATGGCTACACCTTC.

The rearrangement links TRBV5-1 to TRBJ2-5; D gene ambiguous. Trimming took off 1 base at V and 1 base at J, with 14 bases between the two ends. Looked up from germline, CDR1 is SGHRS and CDR2 is YFSETQ. CDR3 size: 16 residues. CDR3 DNA: TGCGCCAGCAGCTTGCATAATGGCGCCTTCCAAGAGACCCAGTACTTC. Protein: CASSLHNGAFQETQYF.

The chain combines TRBV7-9 with TRBJ2-1; TRBD1 is a possible D gene (6 bases). Trimming took off 7 bases at V and 7 bases at J, with 17 bases between the two ends. The CDR3 loop spans 14 amino acids. Germline CDR1 and CDR2: SEHNR and FQNEAQ (reference sequence). Here the CDR3 reads CASTEQGIGNEQFF. The CDR3 DNA follows: TGTGCCAGCACCGAACAGGGTATCGGGAATGAGCAGTTCTTC.

The rearrangement joins TRBV5-8 to TRBJ1-1; tentatively, D is TRBD1 (5 bases). Germline-derived CDR1 and CDR2 are SGHTS and YDEGEE. Deletions cut 5 bases from V and 5 bases from J, with 10 bases between. This CDR3 spans 12 amino acids. CDR3 bases: TGTGCCAGCAGTCACCCAGGGACTGAAGCTTTCTTT. Its translation: CASSHPGTEAFF.

The chain has TRBV6-6 and TRBJ2-1; D remains ambiguous. The CDR3 spans 16 residues. V lost 4 bases and J lost 0, with 13 bases in between. CDR1 is MNHNY, CDR2 SVGAGI, per germline (reference sequence). As DNA, the CDR3 is TGTGCCAGCAGTTCCCCCCTGGAGAGCTCCTACAATGAGCAGTTCTTC. Its translation: CASSSPLESSYNEQFF.

This clone was detected once. This sequence joins TRBV19 and TRBJ2-1; the match to TRBD1 covers 9 bases. The V gene's germline CDR1 is LNHDA and CDR2 SQIVND (reference sequence). The CDR3 extends over 13 amino acids. Trimming removed 8 bases from V and 8 bases from J; junction bases left unmatched: 7. CDR3 residues: CASSYRGRHEQFF. Here the CDR3 DNA reads TGTGCCAGTTCATACAGGGGGCGCCATGAGCAGTTCTTC.

This chain links TRBV6-1 with TRBJ2-1; 11 positions agree with TRBD2. V lost 1 base and J lost 3; bases outside the gene matches: 2. The germline CDR1 and CDR2 sequences are MNHNS and SASEGT. CDR3 length equals 16 residues. This CDR3 is CASSEGTSGGYNEQFF. CDR3 DNA: TGTGCCAGCAGTGAAGGTACTAGCGGGGGCTACAATGAGCAGTTCTTC.

The chain couples TRBV6-5 to TRBJ2-3; perhaps TRBD1 as D (6 bases). The CDR3 consists of 12 residues. Between the trimmed V and J ends, which lost 4 bases and 4 bases, there was a span of 6 bases. From germline, CDR1 is MNHEY and CDR2 SVGAGI. The CDR3: CASSSGADTQYF. For the CDR3, the DNA is TGTGCCAGCAGTTCAGGGGCAGATACGCAGTATTTT.

The gene calls are TRBV2 and TRBJ2-7, with D possibly being TRBD1 or TRBD2 (5 bases each). The germline V gene encodes CDR1 SNHLY and CDR2 FYNNEI. This CDR3 is 18 amino acids long. Trimming left V 7 bases short and J 3 bases short, with 28 bases between. The CDR3, as DNA: TGTGCCAGCACCGGTTATCCGGGACGACGGCCTACGTACTACGAGCAGTACTTC. This encodes CASTGYPGRRPTYYEQYF.

A single count supports this clone. The sample has other DNA sequences that encode this CDR3 too. Written as DNA, the CDR3 is TGTGCCACCAGTGCCGGCTACGAGCAGTACTTC. It codes for CATSAGYEQYF. This chain joins TRBV24-1 and TRBJ2-7; D remains ambiguous. The CDR3 is 11 amino acids. Germline loops: CDR1 KGHDR, CDR2 SFDVKD. The V end lost 5 bases, the J end lost 3 bases, and 4 bases lay between the germline ends.

The rearrangement uses TRBV5-1 and TRBJ1-1, with a possible D match to TRBD1 (5 bases). This CDR3 has 14 residues. Germline CDR1 SGHRS, CDR2 YFSETQ. Trimming removed 2 bases from V and 3 bases from J, with 11 bases in between. CDR3 sequence: CASSLQARDTEAFF. The CDR3 region has the DNA TGCGCCAGCAGCTTACAGGCTCGGGACACTGAAGCTTTCTTT.

The V and J genes are TRBV6-5 and TRBJ1-2, with D perhaps TRBD1 (5 bases). Germline CDR1 is MNHEY and CDR2 is SVGAGI. Trimming took 3 bases from V and 6 from J, leaving 14 bases between them. CDR3 length: 14 residues. CDR3 DNA sequence: TGTGCCAGCAGTTATGTCAGGGAAGGGGATGGCTACACCTTC. Amino acid sequence: CASSYVREGDGYTF.

The rearrangement uses TRBV2 and TRBJ1-1; no reliable D call. The germline V gene has CDR1 SNHLY and CDR2 FYNNEI. Trimming took 0 bases from V and 1 from J, leaving 12 bases between them. The CDR3 runs to 16 residues. DNA for the CDR3: TGTGCCAGCAGTGAAGCGGCTCCAACACAGAACACTGAAGCTTTCTTT. Translated, it gives CASSEAAPTQNTEAFF.

The chain recombines TRBV7-2 with TRBJ2-7; no clear D. This CDR3 contains 12 residues. From germline, CDR1 is SGHTA and CDR2 FQGNSA. Trimming took 1 base from V and 5 from J, leaving 6 bases between them. Here the CDR3 DNA reads TGTGCCAGCAGCTTAGGTAAACACGAGCAGTACTTC. It translates to CASSLGKHEQYF.

The CDR3: CASRLWTKTNEKLFF. CDR3 DNA sequence: TGTGCAAGTCGCTTATGGACCAAAACTAATGAAAAACTGTTTTTT. The chain couples TRBV12-2 to TRBJ1-4. TRBV12-2 is listed as a pseudogene. The CDR3 spans 15 residues.

This clone was recorded only once. V gene TRBV6-2 or TRBV6-3 combines with J gene TRBJ1-2; 9 nucleotides agree with TRBD1. This CDR3 spans 16 amino acids. V lost 6 bases to trimming and J lost 7 bases; unmatched junction nucleotides: 15. Germline assignment: CDR1 MNHEY and CDR2 SVGEGT. In DNA form, the CDR3 reads TGTGCCAGCAGCCGACCGGGGACAGGGATGGTAATTGGCTACACCTTC. Its protein is CASSRPGTGMVIGYTF.

The rearrangement links TRBV24-1 to TRBJ2-3; TRBD2 might be the D (6 bases). Deletions cut 4 bases from V and 0 bases from J, with 16 bases between. The germline gives CDR1 KGHDR, CDR2 SFDVKD. CDR3 size: 17 residues. The CDR3, as DNA: TGTGCCACCAGTGACGCGAAGGGACTTACGAGCACAGATACGCAGTATTTT. Translation: CATSDAKGLTSTDTQYF.

The chain combines TRBV9 with TRBJ1-2; 9 nucleotides align to TRBD1. The CDR3 covers 14 residues. Germline V gene sequence: CDR1 SGDLS, CDR2 YYNGEE. The V segment lost 3 bases and the J segment 6 bases; nucleotides outside the gene matches: 6. CDR3 coding DNA: TGTGCCAGCAGCGGTCCTGGGACAGGGAATGGCTACACCTTC. Translation: CASSGPGTGNGYTF. The variable domain in full, with the rest retrieved from reference TRBV9 and TRBJ1-2, is DSGVTQTPKHLITATGQRVTLRCSPRSGDLSVYWYQQSLDQGLQFLIQYYNGEERAKGNILERFSAQQFPDLHSELNLSSLELGDSALYFCASSGPGTGNGYTFGSGTRLTVV.

This chain connects TRBV30 to TRBJ2-3; the D is unclear. The CDR3 is made up of 15 amino acids. The germline V gene has CDR1 GTSNPN and CDR2 SVGIG (reference sequence). Trimming took off 1 base at V and 0 bases at J, with 11 bases between the two ends. CDR3 nucleotides: TGTGCCTGGAGTGGTATAGGGTCTAGCACAGATACGCAGTATTTT. It is translated as CAWSGIGSSTDTQYF.

The chain links TRBV7-9 to TRBJ1-2, with 8 bases aligning to TRBD1. J gave up 5 bases and V 0 bases, and 5 bases lay outside the gene matches. The germline V gene has CDR1 SEHNR and CDR2 FQNEAQ (reference sequence). The CDR3 extends over 15 amino acids. CDR3 region: CASSLAARGPYGYTF. CDR3 bases: TGTGCCAGCAGCTTAGCAGCCAGGGGGCCGTATGGCTACACCTTC. Full variable domain (outside the CDR3, taken from reference TRBV7-9 and TRBJ1-2): DTGVSQNPRHKITKRGQNVTFRCDPISEHNRLYWYRQTLGQGPEFLTYFQNEAQLEKSRLLSDRFSAERPKGSFSTLEIQRTEQGDSAMYLCASSLAARGPYGYTFGSGTRLTVV.

J is TRBJ2-7 and V is TRBV20-1; no firm D call. V gave up 3 bases and J gave up 4 bases, with 7 bases separating them. The germline V gene has CDR1 DFQATT and CDR2 SNEGSKA (reference sequence). The CDR3 consists of 11 residues. CDR3 coding DNA: TGCAGTGCTAGGGAGAGATACGAGCAGTACTTC. Its translation: CSARERYEQYF.

This chain connects TRBV2 to TRBJ2-3; 9 bases are shared with TRBD2. J was trimmed by 0 bases and V by 4 bases; bases with no gene match: 5. The CDR3 consists of 16 residues. CDR1 SNHLY and CDR2 FYNNEI come from the germline V gene. CDR3 DNA: TGTGCCAGCAGTGGCTCGCGGGGGGGCAGCACAGATACGCAGTATTTT. It codes for CASSGSRGGSTDTQYF. The full variable domain, completed using reference TRBV2 and TRBJ2-3, is EPEVTQTPSHQVTQMGQEVILRCVPISNHLYFYWYRQILGQKVEFLVSFYNNEISEKSEIFDDQFSVERPDGSNFTLKIRSTKLEDSAMYFCASSGSRGGSTDTQYFGPGTRLTVL.

The chain combines TRBV7-2 with TRBJ2-7, with D possibly being TRBD1 or TRBD2 (6 bases each). V was cut by 2 bases and J by 3 bases, with 14 bases left in between. Germline V lookup: CDR1 SGHTA, CDR2 FQGNSA. The CDR3 length is 15 residues. CDR3 protein: CASSLNFGGGYEQYF. The CDR3 DNA reads as TGTGCCAGCAGCTTAAACTTTGGAGGGGGCTACGAGCAGTACTTC.

The chain uses TRBV12-3 or TRBV12-4 and TRBJ1-5; the D gene is possibly TRBD1 (5 bases). V lost 4 bases and J 7 bases, leaving 11 bases between the germline ends. The CDR3 extends over 13 amino acids. CDR3 sequence: CASSSRGDQPQHF. The CDR3 DNA reads TGTGCCAGCAGTTCCCGTGGGGACCAGCCCCAGCATTTT.